The clone carrying this T cell receptor (beta chain) was observed a few times. Clones were sequenced by immunoSEQ multiplex PCR, and TCRdb holds only the in-frame ones, with some missing. This table holds hundreds of thousands of clones, roughly four fifths found once. The data derive from a study of blood T cell repertoires in COVID-19. The CDR3 length is 16 residues. CDR1 and CDR2 from the germline V gene are MNHEY and SMNVEV (reference sequence). Trimming removed 1 base from V and 0 bases from J, with 10 bases in between. Material: PBMCs or T cells enriched from blood (not recorded which). The sequence derives from a man under 40 with acute COVID-19. The chain couples TRBV27 to TRBJ1-5; D uncertain. CDR3 residues: CASSLLGSFSNQPQHF. The CDR3 coding sequence is TGTGCCAGCAGTTTATTGGGCAGTTTTAGCAATCAGCCCCAGCATTTT.